This passage covers 8 T cell receptor beta chains from one sample sequenced in a study of blood T cell repertoires in COVID-19. The table came from immunoSEQ multiplex PCR; TCRdb's copy has only in-frame clones and leaves some out. The sample includes 300,000 to 400,000 clones, 75% to 90% seen only once; the top ten take roughly 2.9%. Sequenced: peripheral blood. These receptor sequences come from a young woman with COVID-19, enrolled during active disease.

This clone was picked up one time. The chain carries TRBV11-2 and TRBJ2-2, with 7 bases lining up with TRBD1. The germline gives CDR1 SGHAT, CDR2 FQNNGV. The CDR3 covers 16 residues. With 4 bases clipped from V and 0 bases from J, the junction kept 5 bases outside the gene matches. The CDR3 loop is CASSSGTAANTGELFF. The CDR3 DNA reads as TGTGCCAGCAGCTCTGGGACAGCAGCGAACACCGGGGAGCTGTTTTTT.

This sequence joins TRBV11-2 and TRBJ1-1, with 10 bases identical to TRBD1. The CDR3 totals 14 residues. V was clipped by 5 bases and J by 4 bases; unmatched bases: 4. Germline CDR1 and CDR2: SGHAT and FQNNGV. CDR3 loop: CASSPDRGATEAFF. The CDR3 DNA sequence: TGTGCCAGCAGCCCGGACAGGGGGGCCACTGAAGCTTTCTTT.

V and J are TRBV27 and TRBJ1-2; TRBD1 matches 9 bases. This CDR3 has 16 amino acids. After removal of 3 bases from V and 8 bases from J, the junction contained 13 bases not matched to a gene. Germline CDR1 MNHEY, CDR2 SMNVEV (reference sequence). This CDR3 reads CASSLLGTGRSEGYTF. Written as DNA, the CDR3 is TGTGCCAGCAGTTTGCTAGGGACAGGGAGATCAGAAGGCTACACCTTC.

On this clone: This CDR3 is also generated by other DNA sequences in the sample. V is TRBV2 and J is TRBJ2-5; 10 bases fit TRBD2. Per the germline V gene, CDR1 is SNHLY and CDR2 is FYNNEI. CDR3 size: 15 residues. V gave up 1 base and J gave up 1 base; unmatched junction bases: 0. Here the CDR3 DNA reads TGTGCCAGCAGTGAAGGGACTAGCGGCCAAGAGACCCAGTACTTC. Translating it yields CASSEGTSGQETQYF.

This clone was observed at least ten times. This sequence joins TRBV7-9 and TRBJ2-7, with D maybe TRBD2 (6 bases). The CDR3 contains 14 residues. V lost 6 bases, J lost 3 bases, and 15 bases lay in between. From germline, CDR1 is SEHNR and CDR2 FQNEAQ (reference sequence). The CDR3 DNA sequence: TGTGCCAGCAGGCGAGGGACGGGACTCTACGAGCAGTACTTC. It yields the protein CASRRGTGLYEQYF.

The chain links TRBV12-5 to TRBJ1-5; a possible D gene is TRBD1 (6 bases). Germline V gene data show CDR1 as LGHNT and CDR2 as FRNRAP. This CDR3 spans 16 amino acids. The V end was cut by 2 bases, the J end by 2 bases, with 13 bases between. CDR3 sequence (DNA): TGTGCTAGTGGTTTGCCACAGGGAGGGGGCAATCAGCCCCAGCATTTT. Protein product: CASGLPQGGGNQPQHF.

The genes are TRBV19 and TRBJ1-5; D ambiguous. CDR3 length equals 12 residues. V lost 1 base to trimming and J lost 5 bases, with 3 bases between them. CDR1 and CDR2 (germline): LNHDA, SQIVND (reference sequence). The CDR3 coding sequence is TGTGCCAGTAGTATAGCTTATCAGCCCCAGCATTTT. This sequence encodes CASSIAYQPQHF.

The chain joins TRBV27 to TRBJ2-5, with TRBD1 matching over 7 bases. The CDR3 is 15 amino acids. Unmatched junction bases numbered 10, after V lost 4 bases and J lost 5 bases. Germline CDR1 and CDR2: MNHEY and SMNVEV (reference sequence). The CDR3: CASSSNLDRAETQYF. CDR3 bases: TGTGCCAGCAGTTCCAACCTCGACAGGGCGGAGACCCAGTACTTC.